What follows are 27 T cell receptor beta chains derived from one specimen sequenced in a study of cytomegalovirus exposure and HLA in healthy donors. Both 60 Vbeta primers and 13 Jbeta primers went into the PCR. Sequencing used immunoSEQ multiplex PCR; TCRdb keeps in-frame clones, though not all of them. The sample is made up of 100,000 to 150,000 clones, and the top ten hold 2.5% to 3% of it. Sequenced sample: PBMCs. The receptors were gathered from a young man in good health and CMV-seronegative.

The chain is built from TRBV11-2 and TRBJ2-2; D may be TRBD2 (5 bases). Germline V gene sequence: CDR1 SGHAT, CDR2 FQNNGV. The CDR3 is 14 amino acids. Trimming stripped 3 bases from V and 6 bases from J, with 11 bases between. CDR3 nucleotide sequence: TGTGCCAGCAGCTTGAGGCGGGTCCCCGGGGAGCTGTTTTTT. It translates to CASSLRRVPGELFF.

The CDR3 coding sequence is TGTGCCAGCAGTTACAGAGAAAGTCTCTCTGGAAACACCATATATTTT. Its translation: CASSYRESLSGNTIYF. The J gene is TRBJ1-3, the V gene TRBV7-9; no clear D gene. The CDR3 is made up of 16 amino acids. Germline V gene sequence: CDR1 SEHNR, CDR2 FQNEAQ (reference sequence). The V end lost 6 bases, the J end lost 0 bases, and 15 bases lay between the germline ends.

The chain employs TRBV29-1 and TRBJ2-1; possibly TRBD1 for D (7 bases). The CDR3 is made up of 14 amino acids. Trimming removed 4 bases from V and 6 bases from J, with 16 bases in between. Per germline, CDR1 SQVTM and CDR2 ANQGSEA. The DNA for the CDR3 is TGCAGCGTTGTGGAGCCAGGGGGAGGCAATGAGCAGTTCTTC. It translates to CSVVEPGGGNEQFF.

The chain combines TRBV15 with TRBJ2-7, with 11 bases fitting TRBD2. Germline V gene data show CDR1 as LNHNV and CDR2 as YYDKDF (reference sequence). The length of the CDR3 is 13 residues. The V segment lost 7 bases and the J segment 5 bases; nucleotides outside the gene matches: 4. CDR3 amino acids: CATTTSGSDEQYF. For the CDR3, the DNA is TGTGCCACCACCACTAGCGGGAGTGACGAGCAGTACTTC.

The gene calls are TRBV6-6 and TRBJ1-6, with TRBD1 identical over 10 bases. Per the germline V gene, CDR1 is MNHNY and CDR2 is SVGAGI (reference sequence). The CDR3 loop spans 16 amino acids. The V gene end was trimmed by 7 bases and the J gene end by 8 bases; junction bases not matched to a gene: 11. CDR3 residues: CASTNTRDRGYSPLHF. CDR3 bases: TGTGCCAGCACCAACACCCGGGACAGGGGTTATTCACCCCTCCACTTT.

In DNA form, the CDR3 reads TGTGCCAGCAGCTCCGCGGGAGGCTCCGGCTCTGGGGCCAACGTCCTGACTTTC. This codes for CASSSAGGSGSGANVLTF. The chain links TRBV5-4 to TRBJ2-6, with 8 bases aligning to TRBD2. Per germline, CDR1 SGHNT and CDR2 YYREEE (reference sequence). The CDR3 totals 18 residues. The J segment lost 0 bases and the V segment lost 3 bases, leaving 8 bases of the junction unmatched.

V and J are TRBV19 and TRBJ2-1; 12 bases align to TRBD2. V dropped 5 bases and J dropped 4; count of bases not matched to a gene: 6. The germline gives CDR1 LNHDA, CDR2 SQIVND (reference sequence). The CDR3 contains 16 residues. The CDR3 region has the DNA TGTGCCAGTAGTCCCTGGACTAGCGGGACATACAATGAGCAGTTCTTC. This gives the protein CASSPWTSGTYNEQFF.

V usage is TRBV5-6 and J usage is TRBJ2-5; D remains unclear. CDR1 and CDR2 (germline): SGHDT, YYEEEE. V was trimmed by 0 bases and J by 3 bases, leaving 18 bases between them. CDR3 length: 17 amino acids. The CDR3 sequence is CASSLAQRLLGEETQYF. The CDR3 coding sequence is TGTGCCAGCAGCTTGGCGCAGCGTCTACTCGGAGAAGAGACCCAGTACTTC. Supplemented by reference TRBV5-6 and TRBJ2-5, the full variable domain reads DAGVTQSPTHLIKTRGQQVTLRCSPKSGHDTVSWYQQALGQGPQFIFQYYEEEERQRGNFPDRFSGHQFPNYSSELNVNALLLGDSALYLCASSLAQRLLGEETQYFGPGTRLLVL.

The chain combines TRBV5-4 with TRBJ1-3; 7 nucleotides match TRBD1. The CDR3 is 13 amino acids. Germline assignment: CDR1 SGHNT and CDR2 YYREEE (reference sequence). The V and J ends lost 4 bases and 4 bases, in that order; junction bases with no gene match: 2. The CDR3 region is CASSRDRGNTIYF. The CDR3 coding sequence is TGTGCCAGCAGCCGGGACAGAGGAAACACCATATATTTT.

The chain is built from TRBV28 and TRBJ2-7, with 9 bases that match TRBD1. The germline gives CDR1 MDHEN, CDR2 SYDVKM. Trimming cost V 10 bases and J 3 bases; bases outside gene matches: 4. There are 12 residues in the CDR3. The DNA of the CDR3 is TGTGCCACCCGGACAGGGGTCTACGAGCAGTACTTC. Translated, it gives CATRTGVYEQYF.

The chain couples TRBV29-1 to TRBJ1-2, with D hard to call. Trimming shortened V by 0 bases and J by 5 bases, and 4 bases separated the two germline ends. This CDR3 spans 11 amino acids. Germline loops: CDR1 SQVTM, CDR2 ANQGSEA. For the CDR3, the DNA is TGCAGCGTTGAAGAGCGATATGGCTACACCTTC. This translates into CSVEERYGYTF. The whole variable domain, filled in from reference TRBV29-1 and TRBJ1-2, reads SAVISQKPSRDICQRGTSLTIQCQVDSQVTMMFWYRQQPGQSLTLIATANQGSEATYESGFVIDKFPISRPNLTFSTLTVSNMSPEDSSIYLCSVEERYGYTFGSGTRLTVV.

The chain couples TRBV5-6 to TRBJ1-5; D might be TRBD1 (5 bases). Trimming left V 3 bases short and J 7 bases short, with 20 bases between. The CDR3 has 16 residues. CDR1 is SGHDT and CDR2 is YYEEEE in the germline V gene. CDR3 region: CASSSGRVGFAQPQHF. DNA for the CDR3: TGTGCCAGCAGCTCCGGCAGGGTGGGGTTCGCCCAGCCCCAGCATTTT.

Comments on this clone: Distinct nucleotide sequences in the sample also encode this CDR3. The chain uses TRBV30 and TRBJ1-5, with no clear D. The CDR3 has 11 amino acids. The V gene lost 0 bases and the J gene lost 9 bases, with 6 bases spanning the gap. Looked up from germline, CDR1 is GTSNPN and CDR2 is SVGIG (reference sequence). CDR3: CAWSVGGPQHF. CDR3 DNA sequence: TGTGCCTGGAGTGTCGGTGGGCCCCAGCATTTT.

The V call is TRBV10-1, the J call TRBJ2-7; D ambiguous. V dropped 8 bases and J dropped 3 bases, with 14 bases sitting between them. The CDR3 has 13 residues. Germline loops: CDR1 WNHNN, CDR2 SYGVQD (reference sequence). For the CDR3, the DNA is TGCGCCAGCCCGGCCAGGCGAAACTACGAGCAGTACTTC. It yields the protein CASPARRNYEQYF.

This chain links TRBV4-2 with TRBJ2-5; 13 bases align to TRBD2. Germline trimming cut 4 bases from V and 0 bases from J; bases unmatched to any gene: 5. The CDR3 consists of 17 residues. Germline assignment: CDR1 LGHNA and CDR2 YNFKEQ. The CDR3 is CASSRGLAGDNQETQYF. CDR3 sequence (DNA): TGTGCCAGCAGCCGCGGACTAGCGGGAGACAACCAAGAGACCCAGTACTTC.

Remarks on this clone: The sample contains more than one DNA sequence encoding this CDR3. V and J are TRBV6-1 and TRBJ2-4; a possible D gene is TRBD2 (6 bases). This CDR3 has 18 residues. The V gene lost 2 bases and the J gene lost 8 bases, with 25 bases spanning the gap. The V gene's germline CDR1 is MNHNS and CDR2 SASEGT. In DNA, the CDR3 is TGTGCCAGCAGTGAACGGACCGTACTAGCTGACCCGGGTGACATTCAGTACTTC. This codes for CASSERTVLADPGDIQYF.

The chain has TRBV7-7 and TRBJ2-7; no clear D. The CDR3 spans 13 residues. Per germline, CDR1 SSHAT and CDR2 FNYEAQ (reference sequence). Trimming removed 5 bases from V and 7 bases from J, with 15 bases in between. The CDR3 sequence: CASSPEVTGEQYF. The CDR3 DNA follows: TGTGCCAGCAGCCCAGAGGTGACCGGTGAGCAGTACTTC.

The gene calls are TRBV30 and TRBJ1-1, with no clear D. V dropped 2 bases and J dropped 2 bases, with 15 bases sitting between them. This CDR3 has 15 residues. CDR1 is GTSNPN and CDR2 is SVGIG in the germline V gene (reference sequence). The CDR3, as DNA: TGTGCCTGGAGTCCCCCTGGGGAGGGTAACACTGAAGCTTTCTTT. It translates to CAWSPPGEGNTEAFF.

The chain uses TRBV11-2 and TRBJ1-1; 7 positions match TRBD1. The V gene end was trimmed by 4 bases and the J gene end by 11 bases; junction bases not matched to a gene: 16. Germline V CDR1 and CDR2: SGHAT, FQNNGV. The CDR3 totals 15 residues. The CDR3 coding sequence is TGTGCCAGCAGCTCCAGGGGGTCCGGGGGACGTCGGGCTTTCTTT. It encodes CASSSRGSGGRRAFF.

The rearrangement uses TRBV5-1 and TRBJ2-2; 10 bases line up with TRBD1. Germline V gene lookup returns CDR1 SGHRS and CDR2 YFSETQ. This CDR3 is 16 amino acids long. V lost 4 bases, J lost 0 bases, and 3 bases stayed unmatched. In DNA, the CDR3 is TGCGCCAGCAGCGACGGACAGGGGGCGAACACCGGGGAGCTGTTTTTT. Encoded protein: CASSDGQGANTGELFF.

V is TRBV5-4 and J is TRBJ2-7; 7 bases are a match to TRBD2. The germline CDR1 and CDR2 sequences are SGHNT and YYREEE (reference sequence). The trim removed 2 bases at V and 6 bases at J, leaving 17 bases unmatched. The CDR3 has 17 residues. The CDR3 DNA follows: TGTGCCAGCAGCTTCGGGGCGGCCGGGAGAGGGAGGGTCGAGCAGTACTTC. Its protein product is CASSFGAAGRGRVEQYF.

The chain combines TRBV6-1 with TRBJ2-1; TRBD2 might be the D (5 bases). V was shortened by 5 bases and J by 5 bases, with 10 bases between the two germline ends. The CDR3 spans 13 residues. Germline lookup yields CDR1 MNHNS and CDR2 SASEGT. The CDR3 DNA reads TGTGCCAGCAGTTTATCGAGGGACAATGAGCAGTTCTTC. It yields the protein CASSLSRDNEQFF.

The rearrangement links TRBV27 to TRBJ1-1; 11 bases are shared with TRBD1. After removal of 6 bases from V and 2 bases from J, the junction contained 11 bases not matched to a gene. CDR3 length equals 17 residues. CDR1 is MNHEY and CDR2 is SMNVEV in the germline V gene (reference sequence). The CDR3 protein is CASRSGTGGILNTEAFF. CDR3 in DNA: TGTGCCAGCAGGTCCGGGACAGGGGGGATCTTAAACACTGAAGCTTTCTTT.

The CDR3 here is CASSSPSFNTEAFF. CDR3 nucleotides: TGTGCCAGCAGTTCCCCTTCCTTCAACACTGAAGCTTTCTTT. The genes are TRBV28 and TRBJ1-1, with D hard to call. The V gene's germline CDR1 is MDHEN and CDR2 SYDVKM. This CDR3 has 14 residues. The germline V and J ends were trimmed by 4 bases and 2 bases, with 11 bases remaining between them.

The rearrangement links TRBV30 to TRBJ1-4; 11 nucleotides line up with TRBD1. Germline CDR1 is GTSNPN and CDR2 is SVGIG (reference sequence). J was trimmed by 8 bases and V by 3 bases; bases with no gene match: 5. The CDR3 covers 14 residues. The CDR3 bases are TGTGCCTGGAGGGGACAGGGGGAAGGGGAAAAACTGTTTTTT. Residues: CAWRGQGEGEKLFF.

V usage is TRBV29-1 and J usage is TRBJ2-3; TRBD1 is a possible D gene (6 bases). CDR1 is SQVTM and CDR2 is ANQGSEA in the germline V gene. Between the trimmed V and J ends, which lost 6 bases and 4 bases, there was a span of 23 bases. The CDR3 has 16 amino acids. DNA for the CDR3: TGCAGCGTCGTTACGACAGGTGAAGAGGGGGCAGATACGCAGTATTTT. Translating it yields CSVVTTGEEGADTQYF.

The chain recombines TRBV28 with TRBJ2-1, with TRBD2 identical over 11 bases. Germline V gene sequence: CDR1 MDHEN, CDR2 SYDVKM. V lost 5 bases, J lost 4 bases, and 4 bases stayed unmatched. This CDR3 spans 15 amino acids. In DNA, the CDR3 is TGTGCCAGCAGTCGGGGACTAGCGGCGTACAATGAGCAGTTCTTC. This translates into CASSRGLAAYNEQFF. Filled out from reference TRBV28 and TRBJ2-1, the complete variable domain reads DVKVTQSSRYLVKRTGEKVFLECVQDMDHENMFWYRQDPGLGLRLIYFSYDVKMKEKGDIPEGYSVSREKKERFSLILESASTNQTSMYLCASSRGLAAYNEQFFGPGTRLTVL.